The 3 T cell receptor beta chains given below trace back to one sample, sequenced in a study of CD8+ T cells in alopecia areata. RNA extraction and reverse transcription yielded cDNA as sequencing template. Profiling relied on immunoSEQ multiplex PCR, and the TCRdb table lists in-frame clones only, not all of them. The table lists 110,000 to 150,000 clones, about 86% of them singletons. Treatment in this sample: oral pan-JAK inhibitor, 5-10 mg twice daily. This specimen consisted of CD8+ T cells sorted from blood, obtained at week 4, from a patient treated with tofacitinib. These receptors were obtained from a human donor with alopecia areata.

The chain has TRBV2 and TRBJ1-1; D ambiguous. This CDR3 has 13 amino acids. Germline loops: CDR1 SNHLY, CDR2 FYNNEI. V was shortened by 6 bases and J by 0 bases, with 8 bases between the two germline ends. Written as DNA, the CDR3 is TGTGCCAGCAGGTTGAACATGAACACTGAAGCTTTCTTT. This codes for CASRLNMNTEAFF.

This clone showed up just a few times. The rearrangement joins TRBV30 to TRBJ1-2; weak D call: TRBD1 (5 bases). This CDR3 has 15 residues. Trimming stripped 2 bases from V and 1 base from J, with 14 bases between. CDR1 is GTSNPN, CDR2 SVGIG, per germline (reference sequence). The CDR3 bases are TGTGCCTGGAGTAGAGTGGGGACGGATAACTATGGCTACACCTTC. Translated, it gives CAWSRVGTDNYGYTF.

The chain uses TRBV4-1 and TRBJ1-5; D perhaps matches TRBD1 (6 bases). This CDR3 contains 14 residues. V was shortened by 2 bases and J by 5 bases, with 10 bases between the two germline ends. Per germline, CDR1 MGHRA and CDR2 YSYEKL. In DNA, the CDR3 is TGCGCCAGCAGCCAACTCGGGGGCTATCAGCCCCAGCATTTT. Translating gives CASSQLGGYQPQHF.